The clone carrying this T cell receptor beta chain was detected a few times. Its specificity is not known. Study results and limitations: Larger-cohort validation covered only one TCR beta V-J rearrangement. Tumor-infiltrating Treg TCR alpha and beta sequences overlapped most with tumor naive CD4+ T cells, then blood naive.

Treg sorting used a CD4+CD25+CD127-/low gate. Per the germline V gene, CDR1 is MNHNY and CDR2 is SVGAGI (reference sequence). The CDR3 has 15 amino acids. V lost 2 bases to trimming and J lost 3 bases; unmatched junction nucleotides: 5. Constant-region reverse primers amplified full-length variable regions, followed by semi-nested Nested Universal Primer A PCR. TCRdb ran MiXCR on the 5' RACE reads and lists one entry per CDR3 protein. The data hold about 59,000 distinct CDR3 sequences, with more than 20% observed a single time. Input material: tumor-infiltrating Tregs sorted from the breast tumor. The chain has TRBV6-6 and TRBJ2-7, with 9 bases identical to TRBD2. The sequence derives from a female donor with breast cancer. Here the CDR3 DNA reads TGTGCCAGCAGTTACGCAACGACTAGCGGCTACGAGCAGTACTTC. This encodes CASSYATTSGYEQYF.